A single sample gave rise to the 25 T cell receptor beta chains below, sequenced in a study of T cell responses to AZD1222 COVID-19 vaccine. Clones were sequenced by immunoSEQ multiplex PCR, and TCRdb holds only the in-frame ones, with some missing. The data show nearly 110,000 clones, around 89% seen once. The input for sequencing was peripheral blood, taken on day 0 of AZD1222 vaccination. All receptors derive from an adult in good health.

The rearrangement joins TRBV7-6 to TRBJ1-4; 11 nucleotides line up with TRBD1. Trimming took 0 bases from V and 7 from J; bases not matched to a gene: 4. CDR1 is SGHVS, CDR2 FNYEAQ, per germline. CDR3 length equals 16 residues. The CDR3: CASSLAPGQGAEKLFF. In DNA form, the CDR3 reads TGTGCCAGCAGCTTAGCGCCCGGACAGGGGGCTGAAAAACTGTTTTTT.

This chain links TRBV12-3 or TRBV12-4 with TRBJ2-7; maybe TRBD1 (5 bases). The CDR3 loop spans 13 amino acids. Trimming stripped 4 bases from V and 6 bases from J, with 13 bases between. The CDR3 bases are TGTGCCAGCAGTTCCCAGGGTGGGTCCGAGCAGTACTTC. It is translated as CASSSQGGSEQYF.

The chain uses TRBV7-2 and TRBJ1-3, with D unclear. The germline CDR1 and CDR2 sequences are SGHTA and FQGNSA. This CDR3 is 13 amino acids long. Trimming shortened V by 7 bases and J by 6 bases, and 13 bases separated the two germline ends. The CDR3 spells CASTVGRPNTIYF. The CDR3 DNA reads TGTGCCAGCACGGTCGGACGCCCAAACACCATATATTTT.

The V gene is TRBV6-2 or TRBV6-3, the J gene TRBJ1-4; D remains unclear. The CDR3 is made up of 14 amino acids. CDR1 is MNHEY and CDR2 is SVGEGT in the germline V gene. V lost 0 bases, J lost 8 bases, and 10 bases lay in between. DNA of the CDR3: TGTGCCAGCAGTTACTCGCTCAGAGGCGAAAAACTGTTTTTT. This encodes CASSYSLRGEKLFF.

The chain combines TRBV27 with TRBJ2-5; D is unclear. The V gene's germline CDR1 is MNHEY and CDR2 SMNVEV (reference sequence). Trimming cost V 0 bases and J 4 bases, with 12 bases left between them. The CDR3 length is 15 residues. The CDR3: CASSLSMGNRETQYF. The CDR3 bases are TGTGCCAGCAGTTTATCGATGGGGAATCGAGAGACCCAGTACTTC.

This CDR3 is CASSLREPTNQPQHF. As DNA, the CDR3 is TGTGCCAGCAGCTTAAGGGAGCCTACCAATCAGCCCCAGCATTTT. This chain links TRBV5-6 with TRBJ1-5; D gene uncertain. CDR1 is SGHDT and CDR2 is YYEEEE in the germline V gene. The CDR3 consists of 15 residues. Trimming stripped 2 bases from V and 3 bases from J, with 12 bases between.

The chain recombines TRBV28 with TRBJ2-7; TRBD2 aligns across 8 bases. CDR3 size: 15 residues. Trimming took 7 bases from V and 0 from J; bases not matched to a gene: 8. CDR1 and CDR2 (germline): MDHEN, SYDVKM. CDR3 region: CASTPGGGSSYEQYF. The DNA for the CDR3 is TGTGCCAGCACCCCCGGCGGGGGGTCCTCCTACGAGCAGTACTTC.

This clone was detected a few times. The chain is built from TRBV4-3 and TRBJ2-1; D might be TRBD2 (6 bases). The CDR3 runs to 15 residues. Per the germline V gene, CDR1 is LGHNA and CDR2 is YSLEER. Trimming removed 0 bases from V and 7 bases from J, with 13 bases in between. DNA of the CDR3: TGCGCCAGCAGCCAAGAAAGGTGGGGGGATAATGAGCAGTTCTTC. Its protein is CASSQERWGDNEQFF.

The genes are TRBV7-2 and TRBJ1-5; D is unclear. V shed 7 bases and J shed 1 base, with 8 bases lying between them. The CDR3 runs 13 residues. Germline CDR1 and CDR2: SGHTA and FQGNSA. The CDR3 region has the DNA TGTGCCAGCACCCGCGGGAGCAATCAGCCCCAGCATTTT. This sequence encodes CASTRGSNQPQHF.

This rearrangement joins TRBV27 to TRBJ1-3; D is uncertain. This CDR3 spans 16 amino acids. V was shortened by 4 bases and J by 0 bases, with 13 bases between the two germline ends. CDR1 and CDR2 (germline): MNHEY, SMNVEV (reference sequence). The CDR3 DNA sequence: TGTGCCAGCAGTTCCCCTAAGGTGAGCTCTGGAAACACCATATATTTT. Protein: CASSSPKVSSGNTIYF.

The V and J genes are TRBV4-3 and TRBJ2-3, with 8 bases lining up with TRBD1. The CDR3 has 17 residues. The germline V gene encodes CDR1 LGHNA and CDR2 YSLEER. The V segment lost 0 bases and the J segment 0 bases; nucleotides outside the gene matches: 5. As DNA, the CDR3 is TGCGCCAGCAGCCAAGATGGGACAGGAAAAAGCACAGATACGCAGTATTTT. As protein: CASSQDGTGKSTDTQYF.

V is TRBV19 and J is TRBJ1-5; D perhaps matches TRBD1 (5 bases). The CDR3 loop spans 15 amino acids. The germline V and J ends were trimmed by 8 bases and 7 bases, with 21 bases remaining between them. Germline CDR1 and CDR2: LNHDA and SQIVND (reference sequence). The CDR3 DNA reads TGTGCCAGTCGCAAAGGGGTTTCCAATGGGCAGCCCCAGCATTTT. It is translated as CASRKGVSNGQPQHF. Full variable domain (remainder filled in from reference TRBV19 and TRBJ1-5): DGGITQSPKYLFRKEGQNVTLSCEQNLNHDAMYWYRQDPGQGLRLIYYSQIVNDFQKGDIAEGYSVSREKKESFPLTVTSAQKNPTAFYLCASRKGVSNGQPQHFGDGTRLSIL.

CDR3 loop: CASSPGETQYF. The CDR3, as DNA: TGTGCCAGCAGCCCTGGGGAGACCCAGTACTTC. The rearrangement links TRBV12-3 or TRBV12-4 to TRBJ2-5; D is undetermined. V was trimmed by 6 bases and J by 5 bases, leaving 7 bases between them. The CDR3 runs to 11 residues.

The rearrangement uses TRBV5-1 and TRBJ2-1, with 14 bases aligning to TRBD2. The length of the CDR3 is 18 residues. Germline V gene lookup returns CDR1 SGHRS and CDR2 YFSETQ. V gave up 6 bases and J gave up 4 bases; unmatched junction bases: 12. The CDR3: CASNAEGTSGSNYNEQFF. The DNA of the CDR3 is TGCGCCAGCAACGCGGAGGGGACTAGCGGGAGTAATTACAATGAGCAGTTCTTC.

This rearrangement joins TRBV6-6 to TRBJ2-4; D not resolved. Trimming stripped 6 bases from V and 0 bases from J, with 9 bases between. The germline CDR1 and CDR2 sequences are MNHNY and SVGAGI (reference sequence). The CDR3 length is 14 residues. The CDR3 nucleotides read TGTGCCAGCAGAAGAGCAGAAGCCAAAAACATTCAGTACTTC. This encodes CASRRAEAKNIQYF.

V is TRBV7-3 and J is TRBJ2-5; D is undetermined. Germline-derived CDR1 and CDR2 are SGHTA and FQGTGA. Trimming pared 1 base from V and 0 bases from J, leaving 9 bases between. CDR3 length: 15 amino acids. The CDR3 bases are TGTGCCAGCAGCTTAAGGCCGGGCTACCAAGAGACCCAGTACTTC. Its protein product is CASSLRPGYQETQYF.

Written as DNA, the CDR3 is TGTGCCAGCAGAACTAGCGGTGTGAGGAGCTCCTACAATGAGCAGTTCTTC. Its translation is CASRTSGVRSSYNEQFF. The chain is built from TRBV11-2 and TRBJ2-1; TRBD2 aligns across 8 bases. V gave up 6 bases and J gave up 0 bases; unmatched junction bases: 10. The germline CDR1 and CDR2 sequences are SGHAT and FQNNGV. CDR3 length equals 17 residues.

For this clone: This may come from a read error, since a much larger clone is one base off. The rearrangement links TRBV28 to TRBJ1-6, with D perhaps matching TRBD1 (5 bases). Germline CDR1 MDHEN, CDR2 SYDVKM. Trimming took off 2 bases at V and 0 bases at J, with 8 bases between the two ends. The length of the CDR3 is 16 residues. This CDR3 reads CASSLGGVSYNSPLHF. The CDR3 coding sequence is TGTGCCAGCAGTTTAGGGGGGGTCTCCTATAATTCACCCCTCCACTTT. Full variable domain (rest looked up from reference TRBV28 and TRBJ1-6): DVKVTQSSRYLVKRTGEKVFLECVQDMDHENMFWYRQDPGLGLRLIYFSYDVKMKEKGDIPEGYSVSREKKERFSLILESASTNQTSMYLCASSLGGVSYNSPLHFGNGTRLTVT.

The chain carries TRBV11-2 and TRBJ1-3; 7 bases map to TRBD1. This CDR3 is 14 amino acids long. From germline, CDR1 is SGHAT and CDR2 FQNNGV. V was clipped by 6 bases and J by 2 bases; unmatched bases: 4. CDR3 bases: TGTGCCAGCAGTCAAGGGACAGCTGGAAACACCATATATTTT. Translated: CASSQGTAGNTIYF.

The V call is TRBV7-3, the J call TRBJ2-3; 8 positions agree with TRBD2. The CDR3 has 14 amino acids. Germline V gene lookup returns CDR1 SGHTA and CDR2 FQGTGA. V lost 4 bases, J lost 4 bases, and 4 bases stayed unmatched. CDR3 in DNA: TGTGCCAGCAGCTCGGGACTAGTGGCAGATACGCAGTATTTT. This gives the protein CASSSGLVADTQYF.

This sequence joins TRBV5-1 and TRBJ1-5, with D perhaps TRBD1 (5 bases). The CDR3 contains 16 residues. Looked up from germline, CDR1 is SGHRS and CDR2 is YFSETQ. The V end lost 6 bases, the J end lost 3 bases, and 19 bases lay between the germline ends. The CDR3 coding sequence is TGCGCCAGCATCCGGGACCCGCAGGGAATCAATCAGCCCCAGCATTTT. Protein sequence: CASIRDPQGINQPQHF.

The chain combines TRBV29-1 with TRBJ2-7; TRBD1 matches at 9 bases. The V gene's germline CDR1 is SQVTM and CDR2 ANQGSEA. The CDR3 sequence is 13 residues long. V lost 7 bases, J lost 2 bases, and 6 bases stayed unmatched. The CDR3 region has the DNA TGCAGCGCTGGACAGGGGCAAACCTACGAGCAGTACTTC. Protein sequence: CSAGQGQTYEQYF.

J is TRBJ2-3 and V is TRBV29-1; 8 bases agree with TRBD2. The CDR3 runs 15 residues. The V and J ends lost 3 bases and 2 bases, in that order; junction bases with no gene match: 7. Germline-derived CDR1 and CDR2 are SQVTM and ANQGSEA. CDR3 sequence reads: CSVEGSGGYTDTQYF. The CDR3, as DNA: TGCAGCGTTGAGGGGAGCGGGGGCTACACAGATACGCAGTATTTT.

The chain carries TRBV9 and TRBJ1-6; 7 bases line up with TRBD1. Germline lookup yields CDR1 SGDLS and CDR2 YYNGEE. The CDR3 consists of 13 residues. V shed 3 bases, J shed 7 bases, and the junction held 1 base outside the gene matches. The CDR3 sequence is CASSAQGNSPLHF. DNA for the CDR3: TGTGCCAGCAGCGCACAGGGGAATTCACCCCTCCACTTT.

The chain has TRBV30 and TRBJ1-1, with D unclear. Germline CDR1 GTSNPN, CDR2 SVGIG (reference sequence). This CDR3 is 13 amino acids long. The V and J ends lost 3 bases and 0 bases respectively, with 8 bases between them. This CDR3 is CAWRVAMNTEAFF. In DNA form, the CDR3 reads TGTGCCTGGAGGGTGGCGATGAACACTGAAGCTTTCTTT.